Listed here is a single T cell receptor (beta chain). Its cognate antigen is unknown. Each donor was a healthy Caucasian individual from Russia, aged 6 to 90. Roughly 10 milliliters of peripheral blood were drawn from each donor. The CDR3 consists of 14 residues. With 5 bases clipped from V and 7 bases from J, the junction kept 3 bases outside the gene matches. The data are from a study of blood T cells in healthy people across ages. Notes on the study in general: Per million T cells, TCR beta diversity dropped roughly linearly as age increased. When one million T cells were used, diversity estimates were thought to be underestimates.

Next came a second PCR, run for 7 to 11 cycles, which used a sample-barcoded 5' primer along with a J-beta primer mix. Using its own MiXCR run on the 5' RACE reads, TCRdb lists one record per CDR3 protein. The data show about 780,000 distinct CDR3 sequences, with around half seen just once and around a sixth held by the top ten. Material: blood. The clonotype originates from an elderly man in good health. The rearrangement uses TRBV12-3 or TRBV12-4 and TRBJ1-5; 12 positions agree with TRBD1. The CDR3 sequence is CASSPGTGGQPQHF. CDR3 nucleotides: TGTGCCAGCAGTCCAGGGACAGGGGGCCAGCCCCAGCATTTT.